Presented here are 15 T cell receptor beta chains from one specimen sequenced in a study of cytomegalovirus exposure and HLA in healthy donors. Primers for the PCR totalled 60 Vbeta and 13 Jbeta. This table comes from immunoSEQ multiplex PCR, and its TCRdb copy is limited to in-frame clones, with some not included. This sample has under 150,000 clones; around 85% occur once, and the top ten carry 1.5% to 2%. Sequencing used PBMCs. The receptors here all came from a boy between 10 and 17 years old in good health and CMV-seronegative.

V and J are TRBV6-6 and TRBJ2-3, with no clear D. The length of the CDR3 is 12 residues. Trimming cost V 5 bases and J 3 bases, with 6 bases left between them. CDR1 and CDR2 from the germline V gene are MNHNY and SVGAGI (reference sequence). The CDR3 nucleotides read TGTGCCAGCAGTCCCAATACAGATACGCAGTATTTT. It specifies CASSPNTDTQYF.

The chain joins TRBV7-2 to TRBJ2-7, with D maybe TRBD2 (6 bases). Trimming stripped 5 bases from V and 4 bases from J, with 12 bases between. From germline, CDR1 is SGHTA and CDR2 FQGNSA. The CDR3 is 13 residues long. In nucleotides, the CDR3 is TGTGCCAGCAGCCTCGGGAGTTGGTACGAGCAGTACTTC. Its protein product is CASSLGSWYEQYF.

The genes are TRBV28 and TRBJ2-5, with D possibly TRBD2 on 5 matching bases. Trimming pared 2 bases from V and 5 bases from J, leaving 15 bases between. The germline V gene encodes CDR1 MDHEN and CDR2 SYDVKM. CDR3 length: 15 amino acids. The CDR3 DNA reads TGTGCCAGCAGTTTAGCCGCCCGGGGTATGGAGACCCAGTACTTC. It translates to CASSLAARGMETQYF.

In DNA form, the CDR3 reads TGTGCTAGTGGTTTGGTACTGGGAAACTGGGGGGACGCTGAAGCTTTCTTT. Translation: CASGLVLGNWGDAEAFF. The J gene is TRBJ1-1, the V gene TRBV12-5; perhaps TRBD1 as D (5 bases). The germline CDR1 and CDR2 sequences are LGHNT and FRNRAP. The CDR3 has 17 amino acids. Trimming took 0 bases from V and 6 from J, leaving 20 bases between them.

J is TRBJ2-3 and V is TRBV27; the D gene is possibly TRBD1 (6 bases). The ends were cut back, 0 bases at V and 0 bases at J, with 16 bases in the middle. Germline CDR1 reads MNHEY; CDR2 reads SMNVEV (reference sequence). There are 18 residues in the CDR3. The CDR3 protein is CASSLSPSGQKSTDTQYF. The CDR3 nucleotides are TGTGCCAGCAGTTTATCTCCCTCAGGACAGAAGAGCACAGATACGCAGTATTTT.

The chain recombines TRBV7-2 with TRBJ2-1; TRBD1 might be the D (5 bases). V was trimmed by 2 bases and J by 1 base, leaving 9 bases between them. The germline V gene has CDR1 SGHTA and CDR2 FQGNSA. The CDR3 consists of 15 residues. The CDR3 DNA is TGTGCCAGCAGCTTACAGGGATGGTCCTACAATGAGCAGTTCTTC. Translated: CASSLQGWSYNEQFF.

CDR3 DNA: TGTGCCAGCAGCTCCATACGGGAGGGCTACACCTTC. Protein product: CASSSIREGYTF. J is TRBJ1-2 and V is TRBV6-5, with D hard to call. V was shortened by 6 bases and J by 8 bases, with 13 bases between the two germline ends. The V gene's germline CDR1 is MNHEY and CDR2 SVGAGI. The CDR3 totals 12 residues.

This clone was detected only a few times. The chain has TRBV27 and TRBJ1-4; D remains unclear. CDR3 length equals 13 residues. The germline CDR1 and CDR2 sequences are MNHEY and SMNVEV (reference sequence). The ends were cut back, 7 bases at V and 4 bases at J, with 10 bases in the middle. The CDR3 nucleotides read TGTGCCAGCAAGACGGAGCTTAATGAAAAACTGTTTTTT. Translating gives CASKTELNEKLFF.

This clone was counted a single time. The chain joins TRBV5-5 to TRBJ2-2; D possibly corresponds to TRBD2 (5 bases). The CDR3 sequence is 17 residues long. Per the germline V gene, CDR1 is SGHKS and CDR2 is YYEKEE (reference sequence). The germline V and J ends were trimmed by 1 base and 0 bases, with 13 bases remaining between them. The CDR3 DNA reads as TGTGCCAGCAGCTTGATGGTTACTAGGCCGAACACCGGGGAGCTGTTTTTT. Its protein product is CASSLMVTRPNTGELFF.

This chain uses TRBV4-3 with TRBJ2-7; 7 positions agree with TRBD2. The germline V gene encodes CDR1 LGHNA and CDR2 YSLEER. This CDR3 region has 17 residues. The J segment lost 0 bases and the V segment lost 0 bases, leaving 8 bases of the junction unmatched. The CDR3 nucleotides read TGCGCCAGCAGCCAAGATGTCGGCGGGGGTATCTCCTACGAGCAGTACTTC. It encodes CASSQDVGGGISYEQYF.

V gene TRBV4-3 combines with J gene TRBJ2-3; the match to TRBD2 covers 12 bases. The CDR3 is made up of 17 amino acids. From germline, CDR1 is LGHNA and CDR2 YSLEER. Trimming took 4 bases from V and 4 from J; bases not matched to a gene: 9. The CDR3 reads CASSLRTSGILADTQYF. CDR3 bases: TGCGCCAGCAGCCTTAGGACTAGCGGGATTTTGGCAGATACGCAGTATTTT.

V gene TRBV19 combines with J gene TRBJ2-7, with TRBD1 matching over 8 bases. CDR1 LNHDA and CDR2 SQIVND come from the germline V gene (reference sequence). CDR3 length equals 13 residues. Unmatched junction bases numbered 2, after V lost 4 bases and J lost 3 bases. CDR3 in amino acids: CASSRTGFYEQYF. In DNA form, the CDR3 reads TGTGCCAGTAGTAGGACAGGGTTCTACGAGCAGTACTTC.

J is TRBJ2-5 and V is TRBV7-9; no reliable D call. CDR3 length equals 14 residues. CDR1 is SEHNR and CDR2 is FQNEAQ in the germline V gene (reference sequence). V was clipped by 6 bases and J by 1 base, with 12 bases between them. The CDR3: CASRPPTTQETQYF. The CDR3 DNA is TGTGCCAGCAGACCCCCAACAACCCAAGAGACCCAGTACTTC.

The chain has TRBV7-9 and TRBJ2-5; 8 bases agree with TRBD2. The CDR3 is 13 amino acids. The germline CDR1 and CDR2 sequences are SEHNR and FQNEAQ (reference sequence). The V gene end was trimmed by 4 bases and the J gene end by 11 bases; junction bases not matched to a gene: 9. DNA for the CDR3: TGTGCCAGCAGCTCGGGGGGGGAAGATGAGCAGTACTTC. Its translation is CASSSGGEDEQYF.

CDR3 nucleotides: TGTGCCAGCAGTCCCTCGGGATCAAACTATGGCTACACCTTC. This codes for CASSPSGSNYGYTF. The rearrangement joins TRBV6-6 to TRBJ1-2; D uncertain. V dropped 5 bases and J dropped 2 bases, with 12 bases sitting between them. The CDR3 spans 14 residues. Germline CDR1 reads MNHNY; CDR2 reads SVGAGI (reference sequence).